These 27 T cell receptor beta chains came from one sample sequenced in a study of cytomegalovirus exposure and HLA in healthy donors. PCR amplification relied on 60 Vbeta primers (plus 13 Jbeta primers). Measured with immunoSEQ multiplex PCR; TCRdb has only the in-frame clones, and not every one. The sample lists about 190,000 clones; roughly nine tenths were seen once. Specimen: PBMCs. These receptors were obtained from a boy between 2 and 10 years old in good health and CMV-seronegative.

This chain connects TRBV7-3 to TRBJ1-2; D might be TRBD1 (6 bases). This CDR3 is 13 amino acids long. V lost 2 bases and J 8 bases, leaving 12 bases between the germline ends. CDR1 and CDR2 from the germline V gene are SGHTA and FQGTGA. The CDR3 DNA sequence: TGTGCCAGCAGCTTACGGGGGGGCATAGGCTACACCTTC. Translation: CASSLRGGIGYTF.

The chain recombines TRBV5-1 with TRBJ2-3; 10 bases are a match to TRBD1. There are 16 residues in the CDR3. Germline V lookup: CDR1 SGHRS, CDR2 YFSETQ. The V and J ends lost 4 bases and 2 bases, in that order; junction bases with no gene match: 7. The CDR3 nucleotides are TGCGCCAGCAGCGCGGGACAGGGGCGCACCACAGATACGCAGTATTTT. As protein: CASSAGQGRTTDTQYF.

The chain carries TRBV6-1 and TRBJ2-1; a possible D gene is TRBD2 (6 bases). V lost 8 bases, J lost 4 bases, and 12 bases lay in between. This CDR3 has 13 residues. Per the germline V gene, CDR1 is MNHNS and CDR2 is SASEGT. CDR3: CASLRDLYNEQFF. The CDR3 DNA sequence: TGTGCCAGCCTTCGGGACTTGTACAATGAGCAGTTCTTC.

The J gene is TRBJ1-2, the V gene TRBV11-2, with TRBD1 matching 7 bases. CDR3 length: 15 amino acids. V lost 3 bases and J lost 5; bases outside the gene matches: 9. Germline V gene data show CDR1 as SGHAT and CDR2 as FQNNGV. CDR3 bases: TGTGCCAGCAGCTTCCCGGGGACAGTATTATATGGCTACACCTTC. This codes for CASSFPGTVLYGYTF.

V gene TRBV5-6 combines with J gene TRBJ2-7; D is undetermined. The CDR3 contains 13 residues. From germline, CDR1 is SGHDT and CDR2 YYEEEE. The V gene lost 3 bases and the J gene lost 6 bases, with 13 bases spanning the gap. The chain's CDR3 is CASSSGSPGEQYF. Written as DNA, the CDR3 is TGTGCCAGCAGCTCCGGGTCGCCCGGCGAGCAGTACTTC.

The CDR3 region is CASRERGNSPLHF. The CDR3 DNA reads TGTGCCAGCAGGGAGAGGGGGAATTCACCCCTCCACTTT. The chain joins TRBV7-2 to TRBJ1-6, with a possible D match to TRBD1 (6 bases). The CDR3 contains 13 residues. Germline CDR1 and CDR2: SGHTA and FQGNSA. The V end was cut by 6 bases, the J end by 7 bases, with 10 bases between. The full variable domain, with the rest looked up from reference TRBV7-2 and TRBJ1-6, is GAGVSQSPSNKVTEKGKDVELRCDPISGHTALYWYRQSLGQGLEFLIYFQGNSAPDKSGLPSDRFSAERTGGSVSTLTIQRTQQEDSAVYLCASRERGNSPLHFGNGTRLTVT.

The genes are TRBV15 and TRBJ2-1, with D perhaps matching TRBD2 (6 bases). Looked up from germline, CDR1 is LNHNV and CDR2 is YYDKDF (reference sequence). The length of the CDR3 is 14 residues. Trimming stripped 6 bases from V and 10 bases from J, with 19 bases between. CDR3 nucleotides: TGTGCCACCAGAGCGGGTAGGGGTTTCGGGGAGCAGTTCTTC. It is translated as CATRAGRGFGEQFF.

Concerning this clone itself: Different DNA sequences within this sample yield the same CDR3. The CDR3 spells CASTMVSGNTEAFF. CDR3 nucleotide sequence: TGTGCCAGCACGATGGTCTCAGGGAACACTGAAGCTTTCTTT. This chain uses TRBV27 with TRBJ1-1; D is uncertain. V was pared by 7 bases and J by 1 base, with 13 bases between. This CDR3 is built from 14 residues. Germline CDR1 and CDR2: MNHEY and SMNVEV (reference sequence).

This rearrangement joins TRBV11-1 to TRBJ1-5; TRBD1 might be the D (6 bases). This CDR3 has 14 amino acids. Per the germline V gene, CDR1 is SGHAT and CDR2 is FQDESV (reference sequence). The V end was cut by 5 bases, the J end by 3 bases, with 11 bases between. The CDR3 loop reads CASSQQGYNQPQHF. The CDR3 nucleotides read TGTGCCAGCAGCCAACAGGGTTACAATCAGCCCCAGCATTTT.

J is TRBJ2-3 and V is TRBV7-2, with TRBD1 matching 7 bases. V lost 0 bases and J lost 10; bases outside the gene matches: 1. CDR1 is SGHTA and CDR2 is FQGNSA in the germline V gene. This CDR3 spans 12 amino acids. CDR3 sequence: CASSLAGTAQYF. CDR3 sequence (DNA): TGTGCCAGCAGCTTAGCGGGGACAGCGCAGTATTTT. Together with reference TRBV7-2 and TRBJ2-3, the CDR3 gives the full variable domain: GAGVSQSPSNKVTEKGKDVELRCDPISGHTALYWYRQSLGQGLEFLIYFQGNSAPDKSGLPSDRFSAERTGGSVSTLTIQRTQQEDSAVYLCASSLAGTAQYFGPGTRLTVL.

In the case of this clone: Other DNA sequences in this sample translate to the same CDR3. This sequence joins TRBV9 and TRBJ2-7; the D is unclear. The V end lost 0 bases, the J end lost 0 bases, and 4 bases lay between the germline ends. In germline, CDR1 is SGDLS, CDR2 YYNGEE. This CDR3 is 13 amino acids long. CDR3 residues: CASSVGGSYEQYF. CDR3 sequence (DNA): TGTGCCAGCAGCGTAGGAGGCTCCTACGAGCAGTACTTC.

The chain carries TRBV6-4 and TRBJ2-1; 8 bases are a match to TRBD2. The germline V gene encodes CDR1 MRHNA and CDR2 SNTAGT. J was trimmed by 7 bases and V by 0 bases; bases with no gene match: 14. The CDR3 spans 18 residues. Written as DNA, the CDR3 is TGTGCCAGCAGTGACTCCCCCCGGGGGGCCGGGAGGGTGAATGAGCAGTTCTTC. Translating gives CASSDSPRGAGRVNEQFF.

This sequence joins TRBV30 and TRBJ2-2; D perhaps matches TRBD2 (5 bases). Trimming shortened V by 0 bases and J by 5 bases, and 16 bases separated the two germline ends. The length of the CDR3 is 16 residues. The V gene's germline CDR1 is GTSNPN and CDR2 SVGIG (reference sequence). Here the CDR3 reads CAWSVHFPTRTGELFF. CDR3 nucleotides: TGTGCCTGGAGTGTACACTTTCCCACTAGAACCGGGGAGCTGTTTTTT.

The rearrangement links TRBV5-4 to TRBJ2-5; 9 bases agree with TRBD1. The V gene end was trimmed by 0 bases and the J gene end by 7 bases; junction bases not matched to a gene: 4. The CDR3 totals 14 residues. Germline V gene lookup returns CDR1 SGHNT and CDR2 YYREEE (reference sequence). CDR3 sequence: CASSLGDRDGTQYF. Written as DNA, the CDR3 is TGTGCCAGCAGCTTGGGGGACAGGGATGGGACCCAGTACTTC.

The chain links TRBV13 to TRBJ2-6; 7 nucleotides align to TRBD1. V trimming: 3 bases; J trimming: 2 bases; junction bases outside the gene matches: 10. This CDR3 comprises 18 residues. In germline, CDR1 is PRHDT, CDR2 FYEKMQ (reference sequence). The CDR3 reads CASSFGRDSFPGANVLTF. CDR3 bases: TGTGCCAGCAGCTTCGGAAGGGACAGCTTCCCTGGGGCCAACGTCCTGACTTTC.

The chain recombines TRBV28 with TRBJ2-7, with 8 bases that match TRBD1. The CDR3 has 15 amino acids. V lost 10 bases and J lost 1; bases outside the gene matches: 12. CDR1 is MDHEN and CDR2 is SYDVKM in the germline V gene. CDR3 sequence (DNA): TGTGCCACTAAACTCGGACAGGGCTCGTCCTACGAGCAGTACTTC. This translates into CATKLGQGSSYEQYF.

The rearrangement uses TRBV28 and TRBJ2-3; the D gene is possibly TRBD2 (6 bases). From germline, CDR1 is MDHEN and CDR2 SYDVKM. Between the trimmed V and J ends, which lost 2 bases and 0 bases, there was a span of 9 bases. The CDR3 is 15 amino acids. CDR3 residues: CASSLREISTDTQYF. CDR3 DNA sequence: TGTGCCAGCAGTTTACGGGAGATTAGCACAGATACGCAGTATTTT.

This clone was observed a few times. V and J are TRBV2 and TRBJ1-1; D call uncertain. V was shortened by 9 bases and J by 7 bases, with 3 bases between the two germline ends. The CDR3 loop spans 8 amino acids. The V gene's germline CDR1 is SNHLY and CDR2 FYNNEI. The CDR3 nucleotides read TGTGCCAGACATGAAGCTTTCTTT. Encoded protein: CARHEAFF.

The chain employs TRBV6-1 and TRBJ1-5, with D perhaps TRBD1 (6 bases). Between the trimmed V and J ends, which lost 6 bases and 16 bases, there was a span of 16 bases. The germline CDR1 and CDR2 sequences are MNHNS and SASEGT. There are 11 residues in the CDR3. CDR3 loop: CASSRGGVQHF. CDR3 sequence (DNA): TGTGCCAGCAGCCGAGGGGGGGTGCAACATTTT.

The rearrangement uses TRBV7-9 and TRBJ1-6; 7 nucleotides match TRBD1. The CDR3 has 15 amino acids. CDR1 is SEHNR, CDR2 FQNEAQ, per germline (reference sequence). V gave up 5 bases and J gave up 7 bases; unmatched junction bases: 8. The CDR3 DNA reads as TGTGCCAGCAGCAACCGGGACAGTCTAAATTCACCCCTCCACTTT. It codes for CASSNRDSLNSPLHF.

This chain joins TRBV6-5 and TRBJ2-2, with 8 positions matching TRBD1. Germline V gene lookup returns CDR1 MNHEY and CDR2 SVGAGI. The CDR3 contains 14 residues. V shed 6 bases, J shed 7 bases, and the junction held 7 bases outside the gene matches. CDR3 amino acids: CASSSIQGVGELFF. Written as DNA, the CDR3 is TGTGCCAGCAGCTCTATACAGGGGGTCGGGGAGCTGTTTTTT.

The chain links TRBV28 to TRBJ2-1; 9 bases map to TRBD2. Germline V gives CDR1 MDHEN, CDR2 SYDVKM. The CDR3 extends over 14 amino acids. V shed 6 bases and J 4 bases; nucleotides not matched to a gene: 4. CDR3 sequence reads: CASRVTSGYNEQFF. CDR3 coding DNA: TGTGCCAGCAGGGTGACTAGCGGATACAATGAGCAGTTCTTC.

On this clone itself: One end of the junction fails to match germline, which may point to a read error. Other nucleotide sequences from this sample produce the same CDR3. The chain carries TRBV5-1 and TRBJ2-6; TRBD1 agrees at 7 bases. Germline-derived CDR1 and CDR2 are SGHRS and YFSETQ. The CDR3 sequence is 19 residues long. The CDR3 reads CASGDRAARLNSRANVLTF. CDR3 in DNA: TGCGCCAGTGGAGACAGGGCAGCACGCCTTAACTCTAGGGCCAACGTCCTGACTTTC.

This sequence joins TRBV7-9 and TRBJ2-2, with unresolved D. CDR1 and CDR2 (germline): SEHNR, FQNEAQ (reference sequence). V lost 4 bases and J 4 bases, leaving 7 bases between the germline ends. CDR3 length: 13 amino acids. The CDR3 reads CASSSSLTGELFF. The DNA for the CDR3 is TGTGCCAGCAGCTCAAGCCTCACCGGGGAGCTGTTTTTT.

The chain is built from TRBV28 and TRBJ1-4; 9 bases map to TRBD1. CDR3 length: 16 amino acids. J lost 3 bases, V lost 5 bases, and 7 bases had no gene match. Germline V CDR1 and CDR2: MDHEN, SYDVKM. CDR3 in amino acids: CASSTNRGRANEKLFF. DNA for the CDR3: TGTGCCAGCAGTACAAACAGGGGGCGGGCTAATGAAAAACTGTTTTTT.

This chain links TRBV27 with TRBJ2-5; tentative D call: TRBD2 (6 bases). The J call may not be correct, given that the DNA end is closer to TRBJ2-7. The CDR3 loop spans 14 amino acids. The germline V gene has CDR1 MNHEY and CDR2 SMNVEV (reference sequence). The CDR3 spells CASRIRESDDEQYF. DNA of the CDR3: TGTGCCAGCAGAATACGGGAGTCAGATGACGAGCAGTACTTC.

The chain links TRBV5-6 to TRBJ1-3; TRBD1 agrees at 7 bases. Unmatched junction bases numbered 7, after V lost 1 base and J lost 0 bases. The CDR3 runs 17 residues. Germline values: CDR1 SGHDT, CDR2 YYEEEE. The CDR3 sequence is CASSLFTGQSSGNTIYF. Written as DNA, the CDR3 is TGTGCCAGCAGCTTGTTTACGGGACAGAGCTCTGGAAACACCATATATTTT. The full variable domain, with the rest looked up from reference TRBV5-6 and TRBJ1-3, is DAGVTQSPTHLIKTRGQQVTLRCSPKSGHDTVSWYQQALGQGPQFIFQYYEEEERQRGNFPDRFSGHQFPNYSSELNVNALLLGDSALYLCASSLFTGQSSGNTIYFGEGSWLTVV.